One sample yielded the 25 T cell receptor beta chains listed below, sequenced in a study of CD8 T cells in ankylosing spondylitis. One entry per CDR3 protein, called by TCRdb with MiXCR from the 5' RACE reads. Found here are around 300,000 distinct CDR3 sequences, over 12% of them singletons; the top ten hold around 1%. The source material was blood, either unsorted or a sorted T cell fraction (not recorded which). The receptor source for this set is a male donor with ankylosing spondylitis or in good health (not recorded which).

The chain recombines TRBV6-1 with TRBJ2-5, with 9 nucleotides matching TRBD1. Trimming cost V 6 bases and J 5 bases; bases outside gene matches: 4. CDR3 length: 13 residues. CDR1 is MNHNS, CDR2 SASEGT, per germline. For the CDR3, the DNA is TGTGCCAGCAGGACAGGGGGTACGGAGACCCAGTACTTC. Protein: CASRTGGTETQYF.

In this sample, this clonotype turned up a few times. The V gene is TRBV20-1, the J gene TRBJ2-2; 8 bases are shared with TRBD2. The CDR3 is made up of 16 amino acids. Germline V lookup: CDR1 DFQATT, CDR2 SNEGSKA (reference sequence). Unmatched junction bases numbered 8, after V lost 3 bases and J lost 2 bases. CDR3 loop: CSARTLTSGNTGELFF. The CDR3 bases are TGCAGTGCTAGGACCCTTACTAGCGGCAACACCGGGGAGCTGTTTTTT.

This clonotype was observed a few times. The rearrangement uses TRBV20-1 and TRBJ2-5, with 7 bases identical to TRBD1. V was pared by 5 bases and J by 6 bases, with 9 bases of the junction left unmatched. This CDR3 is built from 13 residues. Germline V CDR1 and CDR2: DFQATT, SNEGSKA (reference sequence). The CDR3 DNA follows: TGCAGTGCTGGACGCGACAGGGCCAAGACCCAGTACTTC. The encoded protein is CSAGRDRAKTQYF.

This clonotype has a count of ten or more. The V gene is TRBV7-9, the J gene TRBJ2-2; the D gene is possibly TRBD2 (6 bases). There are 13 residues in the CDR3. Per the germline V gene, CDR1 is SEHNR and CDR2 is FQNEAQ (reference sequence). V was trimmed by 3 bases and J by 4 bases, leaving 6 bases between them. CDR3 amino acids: CASSFGGTGELFF. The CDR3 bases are TGTGCCAGCAGCTTCGGGGGCACCGGGGAGCTGTTTTTT. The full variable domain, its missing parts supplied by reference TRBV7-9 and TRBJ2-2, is DTGVSQNPRHKITKRGQNVTFRCDPISEHNRLYWYRQTLGQGPEFLTYFQNEAQLEKSRLLSDRFSAERPKGSFSTLEIQRTEQGDSAMYLCASSFGGTGELFFGEGSRLTVL.

In DNA, the CDR3 is TGTGCCAGCACCGGGACTAGCGGACAAGAGACCCAGTACTTC. It specifies CASTGTSGQETQYF. The V gene is TRBV6-1, the J gene TRBJ2-5, with 11 bases matching TRBD2. This CDR3 contains 14 residues. J lost 2 bases, V lost 7 bases, and 3 bases had no gene match. CDR1 is MNHNS and CDR2 is SASEGT in the germline V gene.

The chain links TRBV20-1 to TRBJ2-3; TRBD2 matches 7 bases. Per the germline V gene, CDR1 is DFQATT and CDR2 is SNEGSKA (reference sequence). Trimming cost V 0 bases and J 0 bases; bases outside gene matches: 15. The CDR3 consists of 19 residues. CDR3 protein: CSARDPSGDFLGSTDTQYF. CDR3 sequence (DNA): TGCAGTGCTAGAGATCCTAGCGGAGACTTCCTTGGTAGCACAGATACGCAGTATTTT.

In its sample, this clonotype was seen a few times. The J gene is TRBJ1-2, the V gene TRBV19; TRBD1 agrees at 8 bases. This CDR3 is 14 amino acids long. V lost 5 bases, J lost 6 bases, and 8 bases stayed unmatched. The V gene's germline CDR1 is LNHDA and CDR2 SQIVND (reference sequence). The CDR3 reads CASSFFDRGDGYTF. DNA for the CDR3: TGTGCCAGTAGTTTTTTCGACAGGGGAGATGGCTACACCTTC.

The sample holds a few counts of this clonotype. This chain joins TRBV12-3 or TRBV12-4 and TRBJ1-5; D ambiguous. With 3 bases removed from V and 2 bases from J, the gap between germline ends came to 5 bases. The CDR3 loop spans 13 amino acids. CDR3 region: CASSFPGNQPQHF. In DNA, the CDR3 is TGTGCCAGCAGTTTCCCCGGCAATCAGCCCCAGCATTTT.

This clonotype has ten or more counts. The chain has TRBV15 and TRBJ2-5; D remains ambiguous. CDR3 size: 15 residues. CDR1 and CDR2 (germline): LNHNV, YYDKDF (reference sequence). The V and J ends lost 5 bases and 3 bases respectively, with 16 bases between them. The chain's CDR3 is CATSVDNRGEETQYF. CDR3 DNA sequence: TGTGCCACCAGCGTTGATAATCGAGGTGAAGAGACCCAGTACTTC.

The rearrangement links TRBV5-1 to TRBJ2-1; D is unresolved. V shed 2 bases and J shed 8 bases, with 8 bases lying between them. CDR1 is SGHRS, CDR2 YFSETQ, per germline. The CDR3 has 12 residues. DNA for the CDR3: TGCGCCAGCAGCTTCGCGTGGCATGAGCAGTTCTTC. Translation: CASSFAWHEQFF.

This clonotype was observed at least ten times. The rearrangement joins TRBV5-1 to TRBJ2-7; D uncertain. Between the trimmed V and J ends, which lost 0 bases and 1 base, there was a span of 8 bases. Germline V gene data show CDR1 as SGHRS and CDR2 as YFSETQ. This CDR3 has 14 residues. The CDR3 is CASSLETNSYEQYF. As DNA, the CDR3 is TGCGCCAGCAGCTTGGAGACCAATTCCTACGAGCAGTACTTC.

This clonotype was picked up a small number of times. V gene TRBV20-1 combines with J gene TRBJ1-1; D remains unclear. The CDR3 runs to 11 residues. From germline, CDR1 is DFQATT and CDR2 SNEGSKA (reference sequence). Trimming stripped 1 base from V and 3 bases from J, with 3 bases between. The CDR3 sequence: CSARADTEAFF. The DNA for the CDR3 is TGCAGTGCTAGAGCGGACACTGAAGCTTTCTTT.

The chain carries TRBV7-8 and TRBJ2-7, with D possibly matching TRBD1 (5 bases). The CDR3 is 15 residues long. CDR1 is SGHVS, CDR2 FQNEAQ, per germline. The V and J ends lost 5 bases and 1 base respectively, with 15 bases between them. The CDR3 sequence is CASSPSWTRSYEQYF. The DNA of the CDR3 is TGTGCCAGCAGCCCATCATGGACAAGATCCTACGAGCAGTACTTC. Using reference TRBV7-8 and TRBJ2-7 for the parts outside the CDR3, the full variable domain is GAGVSQSPRYKVAKRGQDVALRCDPISGHVSLFWYQQALGQGPEFLTYFQNEAQLDKSGLPSDRFFAERPEGSVSTLKIQRTQQEDSAVYLCASSPSWTRSYEQYFGPGTRLTVT.

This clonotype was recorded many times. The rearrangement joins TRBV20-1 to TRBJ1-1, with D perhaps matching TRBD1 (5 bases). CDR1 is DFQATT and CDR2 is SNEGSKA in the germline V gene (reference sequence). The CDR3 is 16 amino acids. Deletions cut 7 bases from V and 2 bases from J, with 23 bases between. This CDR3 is CSVKDPRRGINTEAFF. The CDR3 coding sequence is TGCAGTGTTAAGGACCCCCGGAGGGGAATCAACACTGAAGCTTTCTTT.

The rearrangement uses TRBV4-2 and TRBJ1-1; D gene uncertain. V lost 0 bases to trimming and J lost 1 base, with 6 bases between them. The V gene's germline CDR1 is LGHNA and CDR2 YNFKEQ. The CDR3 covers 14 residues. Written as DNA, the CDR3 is TGTGCCAGCAGCCAAGATTGGGAGAACACTGAAGCTTTCTTT. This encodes CASSQDWENTEAFF.

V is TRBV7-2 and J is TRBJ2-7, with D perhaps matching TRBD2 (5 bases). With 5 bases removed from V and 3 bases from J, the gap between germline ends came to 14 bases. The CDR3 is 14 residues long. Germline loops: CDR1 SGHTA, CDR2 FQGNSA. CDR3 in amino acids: CASSPLRADYEQYF. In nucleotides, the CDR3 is TGTGCCAGCAGCCCCCTGAGGGCTGACTACGAGCAGTACTTC.

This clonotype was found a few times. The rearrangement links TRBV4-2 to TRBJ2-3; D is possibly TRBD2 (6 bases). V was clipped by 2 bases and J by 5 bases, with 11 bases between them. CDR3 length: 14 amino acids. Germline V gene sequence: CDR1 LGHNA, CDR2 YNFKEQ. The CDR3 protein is CASSQSGPGDTQYF. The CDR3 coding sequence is TGTGCCAGCAGCCAAAGCGGGCCAGGAGATACGCAGTATTTT.

CDR3: CSARDNGRVGNEQFF. CDR3 DNA: TGCAGTGCTAGAGACAACGGCAGGGTAGGAAATGAGCAGTTCTTC. This chain uses TRBV20-1 with TRBJ2-1; a weak D match, TRBD1 (5 bases). The length of the CDR3 is 15 residues. V gave up 0 bases and J gave up 7 bases, with 16 bases separating them. Germline loops: CDR1 DFQATT, CDR2 SNEGSKA (reference sequence).

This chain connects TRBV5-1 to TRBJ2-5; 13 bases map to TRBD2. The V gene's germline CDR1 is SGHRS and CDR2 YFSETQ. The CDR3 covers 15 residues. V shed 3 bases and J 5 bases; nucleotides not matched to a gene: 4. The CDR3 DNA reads TGCGCCAGCAGCTACAGGACTAGCGGGGGTGAGACCCAGTACTTC. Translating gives CASSYRTSGGETQYF.

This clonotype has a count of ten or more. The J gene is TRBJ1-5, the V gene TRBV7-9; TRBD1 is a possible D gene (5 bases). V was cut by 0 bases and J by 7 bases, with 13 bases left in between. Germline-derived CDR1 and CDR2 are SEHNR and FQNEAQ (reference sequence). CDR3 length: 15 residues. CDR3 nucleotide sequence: TGTGCCAGCAGCTTAGCGGGACCAAAAAGCCAGCCCCAGCATTTT. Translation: CASSLAGPKSQPQHF.

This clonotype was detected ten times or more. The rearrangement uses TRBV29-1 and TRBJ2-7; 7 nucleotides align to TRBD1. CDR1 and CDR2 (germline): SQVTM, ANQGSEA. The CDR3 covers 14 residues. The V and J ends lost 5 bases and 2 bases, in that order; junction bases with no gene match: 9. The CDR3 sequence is CSVPAGTAPYEQYF. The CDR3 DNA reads TGCAGCGTTCCAGCCGGGACAGCTCCCTACGAGCAGTACTTC.

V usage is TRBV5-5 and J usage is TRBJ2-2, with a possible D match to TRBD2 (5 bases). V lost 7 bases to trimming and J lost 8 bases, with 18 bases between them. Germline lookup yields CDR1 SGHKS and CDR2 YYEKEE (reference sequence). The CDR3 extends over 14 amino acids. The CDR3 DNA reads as TGTGCCAGCGGGAGCAGCAATTTTGCTGGGGAGCTGTTTTTT. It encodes CASGSSNFAGELFF.

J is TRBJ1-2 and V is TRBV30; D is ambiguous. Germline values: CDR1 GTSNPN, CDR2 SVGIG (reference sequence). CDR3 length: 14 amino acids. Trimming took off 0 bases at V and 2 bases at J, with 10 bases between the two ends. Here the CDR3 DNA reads TGTGCCTGGAGTGTTAGAACACCAAACTATGGCTACACCTTC. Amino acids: CAWSVRTPNYGYTF.

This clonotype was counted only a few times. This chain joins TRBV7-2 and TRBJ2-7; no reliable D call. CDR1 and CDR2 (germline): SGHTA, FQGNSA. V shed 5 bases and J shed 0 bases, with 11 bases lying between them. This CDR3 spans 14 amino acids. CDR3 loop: CASSPKALSYEQYF. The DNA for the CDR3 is TGTGCCAGCAGCCCGAAAGCCCTCTCCTACGAGCAGTACTTC. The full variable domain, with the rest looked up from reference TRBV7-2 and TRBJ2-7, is GAGVSQSPSNKVTEKGKDVELRCDPISGHTALYWYRQSLGQGLEFLIYFQGNSAPDKSGLPSDRFSAERTGGSVSTLTIQRTQQEDSAVYLCASSPKALSYEQYFGPGTRLTVT.

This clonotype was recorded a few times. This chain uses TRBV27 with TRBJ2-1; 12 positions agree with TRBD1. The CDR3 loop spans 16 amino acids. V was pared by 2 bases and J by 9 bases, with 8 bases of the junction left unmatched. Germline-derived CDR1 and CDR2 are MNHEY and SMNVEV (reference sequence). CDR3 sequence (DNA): TGTGCCAGCAGTTTAAGGGGGACAGGGGGCTTGGGTGAGCAGTTCTTC. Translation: CASSLRGTGGLGEQFF.